A selection of T cell receptor beta chains follows, all from one sample in a study of CD8 T cell repertoires and HIV-1 epitope variants. These receptors have no known antigen. Assay used: immunoSEQ multiplex PCR; TCRdb lists only in-frame clones, some missing. The data show around 5,900 clones, with under 80% seen just once and around 40% held by the top ten. The material sequenced was cultured CD8+ T cells derived from PBMCs. Receptors were obtained from a male donor with HIV. The conserved cysteine and the conserved F or W are not part of the CDR3 here. Rows may omit the clone size; those that give it use once, few, many or a size class.

cdr3_length	v_call	j_call	clone_size	cdr3_aa
14	TRBV9	TRBJ1-1	-	ASSVGAGIMNTEAF
12	TRBV11-2	TRBJ2-2	medium-sized	ASSVTANTGELF
12	TRBV27	TRBJ2-5	-	ASSSTGPGETQY
14	TRBV9	TRBJ2-2	-	ASSASSTQSTGELF
12	TRBV7-9	TRBJ1-4	-	ASSLRGENEKLF
11	TRBV29-1	TRBJ1-2	few	SAQEGDSYGYT
13	TRBV15	TRBJ2-1	-	ATSRDRASYNEQF
15	TRBV7-6	TRBJ2-2	-	ASSSDLTELGTGELF
12	TRBV10-3	TRBJ2-7	-	ASRQGASSYEQY
17	TRBV28	TRBJ1-4	-	ASSLWRGQGVATNEKLF
14	TRBV4-3	TRBJ1-6	-	ASSQTNRGSNSPLH
14	TRBV6-5	TRBJ2-7	-	ASSYQSLDRSYEQY
10	TRBV28	TRBJ2-1	once	ASRQSYNEQF
11	TRBV30	TRBJ1-4	-	AWGTGTNEKLF
14	TRBV7-9	TRBJ2-7	-	ASSLAGQGVDYEQY
11	TRBV14	TRBJ1-1	-	ASSRAGTTEAF
13	TRBV7-2	TRBJ2-7	-	ASSSEIGSSYEQY
12	TRBV6-4	TRBJ2-1	-	ASSDSTEGNEQF
13	TRBV11-1	TRBJ1-1	-	ASSPQAIPNTEAF
12	TRBV27	TRBJ2-7	-	ASSLGASSYEQY
14	TRBV6-5	TRBJ2-1	-	ASSYSPSGGAREQF
14	TRBV7-8	TRBJ1-2	few	ASSFPRQGNNYGYT
12	TRBV6-5	TRBJ1-1	-	ASSFGEWNTEAF
14	TRBV11-3	TRBJ2-5	-	ASSLGTGGYQETQY
14	TRBV7-3	TRBJ2-3	once	AGSPTLAGGGDTQY
13	TRBV29-1	TRBJ2-1	-	SVVWGLVPYNEQF
12	TRBV6-5	TRBJ2-1	few	ASSYLGRSNEQF
10	TRBV11-2	TRBJ2-7	-	ASSWDNYEQY
13	TRBV7-9	TRBJ1-5	-	ASSLENRGNQPQH
15	TRBV4-1	TRBJ2-3	-	ASSQDPWGLPTDTQY
14	TRBV27	TRBJ2-2	-	ASSSGQPINTGELF
14	TRBV19	TRBJ2-1	-	ASSIFLSGMNNEQF
9	TRBV11-2	TRBJ2-7	few	ASSASYEQY
14	TRBV4-2	TRBJ1-2	-	ASSPWPVELDYGYT
18	TRBV6-1	TRBJ2-3	-	ASSAFDRADQGPFTDTQY
11	TRBV27	TRBJ1-1	few	ASSLSLVTEAF
13	TRBV7-6	TRBJ1-5	-	ASSLHRGRNQPQH
13	TRBV4-2	TRBJ1-5	large	ASSQEGETNQPQH
14	TRBV28	TRBJ2-7	-	ASSSLRSQHSYEQY
11	TRBV7-9	TRBJ2-7	-	ASSPGIAYEQY
10	TRBV6-1	TRBJ2-7	-	ASSEIEYEQY
13	TRBV6-5	TRBJ1-3	once	ASPVDSFSGNTIY
13	TRBV7-6	TRBJ2-3	-	ASSLAPRAGDTQY
12	TRBV6-5	TRBJ2-7	-	ASSPGAITYEQY
11	TRBV19	TRBJ2-2	-	ASSSVNTGELF
13	TRBV19	TRBJ1-5	large	ASTPDRLSNQPQH
12	TRBV30	TRBJ2-7	-	AGDVRDSSYEQY
13	TRBV6-6	TRBJ1-4	-	ASSDWTGGDEKLF
11	TRBV4-1	TRBJ2-7	-	ASSQFGQNEQY
14	TRBV5-5	TRBJ2-7	-	ASSQDAGPTSYEQY
14	TRBV4-3	TRBJ1-6	-	ASSQDTGARNSPLH
14	TRBV7-9	TRBJ2-3	-	ASSPTSGASTDTQY
12	TRBV28	TRBJ2-7	-	ASSLGARIYEQY
15	TRBV4-2	TRBJ2-6	-	ASSQGTGGPTGNVLT
14	TRBV5-4	TRBJ2-5	-	ASSAVIGGNQETQY
14	TRBV28	TRBJ2-1	few	ASSLSQGISYNEQF
12	TRBV13	TRBJ2-5	-	ASSLSELGGTQY
11	TRBV7-9	TRBJ1-1	-	ASSLSGGTEAF
12	TRBV30	TRBJ1-1	-	AWSVGQPRTEAF
13	TRBV28	TRBJ2-3	medium-sized	ASRRGTYYTDTQY